What follows are 27 T cell receptor beta chains derived from one specimen sequenced in a study of CD8+ T cells in alopecia areata. cDNA prepared by RNA extraction and subsequent reverse transcription served as the template for sequencing. The assay was immunoSEQ multiplex PCR, and TCRdb's table has in-frame clones only and misses some. The profile shows roughly 180,000 clones, roughly 53% of them singletons. The treatment denotes: oral pan-JAK inhibitor, 5-10 mg twice daily. The specimen was CD8+ T cells sorted from blood, collected at week 24, from a patient treated with tofacitinib. These receptors originate from a human donor with alopecia areata.

This clone was detected only a few times. The chain has TRBV12-5 and TRBJ1-1; TRBD1 is a possible D gene (6 bases). V was pared by 7 bases and J by 1 base, with 19 bases between. The CDR3 totals 16 residues. Germline CDR1 reads LGHNT; CDR2 reads FRNRAP. CDR3 region: CASEVLTDSENTEAFF. The CDR3 nucleotides read TGTGCTAGTGAGGTCCTAACGGACAGCGAGAACACTGAAGCTTTCTTT. Complete variable domain (other parts from reference TRBV12-5 and TRBJ1-1): DARVTQTPRHKVTEMGQEVTMRCQPILGHNTVFWYRQTMMQGLELLAYFRNRAPLDDSGMPKDRFSAEMPDATLATLKIQPSEPRDSAVYFCASEVLTDSENTEAFFGQGTRLTVV.

The chain couples TRBV27 to TRBJ2-3; TRBD2 matches 7 bases. Germline V gives CDR1 MNHEY, CDR2 SMNVEV (reference sequence). With 5 bases clipped from V and 3 bases from J, the junction kept 2 bases outside the gene matches. The CDR3 has 13 residues. The CDR3 reads CASSVRGTDTQYF. The CDR3 DNA follows: TGTGCCAGCAGTGTGCGGGGGACAGATACGCAGTATTTT.

The CDR3 coding sequence is TGTGCCACCAGCAGTAACAGGGGGGGAGGTTCACCCCTCCACTTT. Protein product: CATSSNRGGGSPLHF. The chain employs TRBV15 and TRBJ1-6, with 8 bases matching TRBD1. V was clipped by 3 bases and J by 9 bases; unmatched bases: 7. Germline V gene sequence: CDR1 LNHNV, CDR2 YYDKDF (reference sequence). This CDR3 is built from 15 residues. Looking up the rest from reference TRBV15 and TRBJ1-6 gives the full variable domain: DAMVIQNPRYQVTQFGKPVTLSCSQTLNHNVMYWYQQKSSQAPKLLFHYYDKDFNNEADTPDNFQSRRPNTSFCFLDIRSPGLGDTAMYLCATSSNRGGGSPLHFGNGTRLTVT.

The V call is TRBV7-8, the J call TRBJ1-5, with a tentative D call TRBD1 (6 bases). Looked up from germline, CDR1 is SGHVS and CDR2 is FQNEAQ. V lost 5 bases and J lost 7, with 18 bases in between. The CDR3 is 15 amino acids. The CDR3 nucleotides read TGTGCCAGCAGCACGGATACAGGGCCCTGGCAGCCCCAGCATTTT. Translating it yields CASSTDTGPWQPQHF. The full variable domain, in which reference TRBV7-8 and TRBJ1-5 provide the parts outside the CDR3, is GAGVSQSPRYKVAKRGQDVALRCDPISGHVSLFWYQQALGQGPEFLTYFQNEAQLDKSGLPSDRFFAERPEGSVSTLKIQRTQQEDSAVYLCASSTDTGPWQPQHFGDGTRLSIL.

The table lists this clone with a few counts. J is TRBJ2-7 and V is TRBV4-3, with 8 bases fitting TRBD1. The germline V gene has CDR1 LGHNA and CDR2 YSLEER. The J segment lost 4 bases and the V segment lost 0 bases, leaving 5 bases of the junction unmatched. The length of the CDR3 is 15 residues. The CDR3 DNA is TGCGCCAGCAGCCAAGATCATCAGGGGGCTTACGAGCAGTACTTC. It codes for CASSQDHQGAYEQYF.

The chain combines TRBV29-1 with TRBJ2-7; 11 bases match TRBD1. V lost 1 base, J lost 2 bases, and 4 bases stayed unmatched. Germline V gives CDR1 SQVTM, CDR2 ANQGSEA. CDR3 size: 15 residues. In DNA form, the CDR3 reads TGCAGCGTTGAAGGGGACAGGGGGGTTCCCTACGAGCAGTACTTC. Protein product: CSVEGDRGVPYEQYF.

V gene TRBV25-1 combines with J gene TRBJ1-2, with unresolved D. There are 10 residues in the CDR3. The V gene lost 8 bases and the J gene lost 5 bases, with 6 bases spanning the gap. The germline V gene encodes CDR1 MGHDK and CDR2 SYGVNS. As DNA, the CDR3 is TGTGCCAGCTACCTTTATGGCTACACCTTC. Residues: CASYLYGYTF.

This clone was picked up a small number of times. V gene TRBV25-1 combines with J gene TRBJ2-1; D not resolved. Germline assignment: CDR1 MGHDK and CDR2 SYGVNS. The V end was cut by 1 base, the J end by 6 bases, with 4 bases between. The CDR3 has 12 amino acids. The CDR3 DNA is TGTGCCAGCAGTGAATCCCTCAATGAGCAGTTCTTC. It is translated as CASSESLNEQFF.

The J gene is TRBJ1-2, the V gene TRBV9; 8 bases are shared with TRBD1. The V and J ends lost 0 bases and 13 bases, in that order; junction bases with no gene match: 14. Germline CDR1 is SGDLS and CDR2 is YYNGEE. The length of the CDR3 is 15 residues. The CDR3 sequence: CASSVVRGPGGSSTF. The CDR3 DNA reads TGTGCCAGCAGCGTAGTCCGGGGTCCAGGGGGCTCCTCCACCTTC.

This clone showed up just once. This rearrangement joins TRBV11-2 to TRBJ2-7; the match to TRBD1 covers 7 bases. Germline V gene sequence: CDR1 SGHAT, CDR2 FQNNGV. Trimming at V came to 7 bases and at J to 2 bases, leaving 11 bases not matched to a gene. This CDR3 has 15 amino acids. This CDR3 is CASMIGSGGTYEQYF. CDR3 coding DNA: TGTGCCAGCATGATTGGGTCAGGGGGTACCTACGAGCAGTACTTC.

This chain joins TRBV2 and TRBJ2-7; D not resolved. The CDR3 totals 13 residues. The germline V gene encodes CDR1 SNHLY and CDR2 FYNNEI. Trimming removed 0 bases from V and 2 bases from J, with 5 bases in between. The CDR3: CASSEAVTYEQYF. The CDR3 region has the DNA TGTGCCAGCAGTGAAGCAGTAACCTACGAGCAGTACTTC.

The CDR3 region is CASRPGTGGTGANVLTF. The CDR3 nucleotides are TGTGCCAGCAGGCCCGGGACAGGGGGCACTGGGGCCAACGTCCTGACTTTC. This chain connects TRBV5-4 to TRBJ2-6, with 12 bases matching TRBD1. CDR3 length equals 17 residues. V dropped 5 bases and J dropped 2; count of bases not matched to a gene: 5. Germline CDR1 reads SGHNT; CDR2 reads YYREEE (reference sequence).

This clone occurred once. This chain uses TRBV29-1 with TRBJ1-2; D unresolved. Germline V CDR1 and CDR2: SQVTM, ANQGSEA. The CDR3 covers 11 residues. Trimming took off 7 bases at V and 6 bases at J, with 12 bases between the two ends. The CDR3 DNA sequence: TGCAGCGGTGGGGTGGAGGATGGCTACACCTTC. It codes for CSGGVEDGYTF.

The rearrangement joins TRBV11-2 to TRBJ1-2; unclear D gene. The V and J ends lost 5 bases and 14 bases respectively, with 18 bases between them. The length of the CDR3 is 12 residues. Germline V gives CDR1 SGHAT, CDR2 FQNNGV. CDR3 amino acids: CASSPSGSILTF. Written as DNA, the CDR3 is TGTGCCAGCAGCCCTAGTGGGTCCATATTAACCTTC.

The chain recombines TRBV19 with TRBJ1-1; maybe TRBD1 (5 bases). Trimming removed 5 bases at V and 7 bases at J, with 14 bases between. The CDR3 is made up of 13 amino acids. From germline, CDR1 is LNHDA and CDR2 SQIVND (reference sequence). The CDR3 DNA sequence: TGTGCCAGTAGTCCCGGGACCGCAATTGAAGCTTTCTTT. Its protein product is CASSPGTAIEAFF.

There are a few counts of this clone. The chain employs TRBV11-2 and TRBJ2-2, with a tentative D call TRBD1 (5 bases). The V gene lost 1 base and the J gene lost 5 bases, with 11 bases spanning the gap. Germline-derived CDR1 and CDR2 are SGHAT and FQNNGV. This CDR3 is 15 amino acids long. The CDR3 reads CASSLATDWTGELFF. In nucleotides, the CDR3 is TGTGCCAGCAGCTTAGCGACAGACTGGACCGGGGAGCTGTTTTTT.

This chain joins TRBV6-1 and TRBJ1-1; D call uncertain. Germline V gives CDR1 MNHNS, CDR2 SASEGT. V was clipped by 5 bases and J by 6 bases, with 13 bases between them. CDR3 length: 13 amino acids. CDR3 protein: CASSLTRVSEAFF. The CDR3 DNA sequence: TGTGCCAGCAGTCTCACTCGGGTGTCTGAAGCTTTCTTT.

The genes are TRBV30 and TRBJ2-7, with D uncertain. Germline V gene data show CDR1 as GTSNPN and CDR2 as SVGIG (reference sequence). V lost 0 bases and J lost 0, with 12 bases in between. CDR3 length: 15 residues. DNA for the CDR3: TGTGCCTGGAGTGTTGGTATGTCTAGCTCCTACGAGCAGTACTTC. Its protein is CAWSVGMSSSYEQYF.

V gene TRBV28 combines with J gene TRBJ2-7; D ambiguous. The V end was cut by 3 bases, the J end by 2 bases, with 11 bases between. Looked up from germline, CDR1 is MDHEN and CDR2 is SYDVKM. The CDR3 contains 14 residues. The CDR3 sequence: CASSFQDHPYEQYF. In nucleotides, the CDR3 is TGTGCCAGCAGTTTTCAGGACCACCCCTACGAGCAGTACTTC.

This clone was detected only once. CDR3 nucleotides: TGCGCCAGCAGCTTGGGACACCTCTACGAGCAGTACTTC. Translated, it gives CASSLGHLYEQYF. The rearrangement joins TRBV5-1 to TRBJ2-7, with D uncertain. V lost 0 bases, J lost 3 bases, and 7 bases lay in between. Per germline, CDR1 SGHRS and CDR2 YFSETQ. The CDR3 is made up of 13 amino acids.

The gene calls are TRBV19 and TRBJ2-6; D remains ambiguous. Germline CDR1 is LNHDA and CDR2 is SQIVND (reference sequence). The length of the CDR3 is 14 residues. Trimming cost V 6 bases and J 0 bases, with 6 bases left between them. The CDR3 bases are TGTGCCAGTAGCGTAGTCTCTGGGGCCAACGTCCTGACTTTC. This sequence encodes CASSVVSGANVLTF.

This chain connects TRBV27 to TRBJ1-1; D gene ambiguous. In germline, CDR1 is MNHEY, CDR2 SMNVEV (reference sequence). V was shortened by 3 bases and J by 1 base, with 9 bases between the two germline ends. The CDR3 loop spans 14 amino acids. CDR3 region: CASSFTEGNTEAFF. CDR3 in DNA: TGTGCCAGCAGTTTCACAGAGGGGAACACTGAAGCTTTCTTT.

This clone is a singleton in its sample. The chain joins TRBV30 to TRBJ2-7; no firm D call. Between the trimmed V and J ends, which lost 2 bases and 3 bases, there was a span of 8 bases. The CDR3 contains 12 residues. The V gene's germline CDR1 is GTSNPN and CDR2 SVGIG (reference sequence). The CDR3 coding sequence is TGTGCCTGGAGTCCCTCAGGCTACGAGCAGTACTTC. Translating gives CAWSPSGYEQYF.

Regarding this clone: Additional DNA sequences in this sample encode the identical CDR3. This sequence joins TRBV4-1 and TRBJ2-7; D might be TRBD1 (5 bases). This CDR3 has 13 amino acids. V was trimmed by 0 bases and J by 3 bases, leaving 6 bases between them. Germline CDR1 and CDR2: MGHRA and YSYEKL. The CDR3 loop reads CASSQDRDYEQYF. The CDR3, as DNA: TGCGCCAGCAGCCAAGACAGGGACTACGAGCAGTACTTC.

This clone appeared once. Other DNA sequences in the same sample also yield this CDR3. The chain links TRBV30 to TRBJ2-7, with D tentatively TRBD1 (5 bases). The CDR3 consists of 13 residues. CDR1 and CDR2 (germline): GTSNPN, SVGIG (reference sequence). Trimming took 0 bases from V and 1 from J, leaving 7 bases between them. Written as DNA, the CDR3 is TGTGCCTGGAGTGTAGGGGCTTCCTACGAGCAGTACTTC. This sequence encodes CAWSVGASYEQYF.

On this clone itself: Different DNA sequences within this sample yield the same CDR3. This chain uses TRBV4-3 with TRBJ1-1, with D perhaps TRBD1 (5 bases). Germline CDR1 reads LGHNA; CDR2 reads YSLEER. The V and J ends lost 3 bases and 1 base respectively, with 6 bases between them. This CDR3 region has 13 residues. The CDR3 region is CASSQGGNTEAFF. CDR3 nucleotide sequence: TGCGCCAGCAGCCAGGGGGGGAACACTGAAGCTTTCTTT.

CDR3 sequence: CASSLRDRDYEQYF. The CDR3 coding sequence is TGTGCCAGCAGCCTCAGGGACAGGGACTACGAGCAGTACTTC. This chain links TRBV13 with TRBJ2-7; 9 bases match TRBD1. The germline V gene encodes CDR1 PRHDT and CDR2 FYEKMQ (reference sequence). The CDR3 totals 14 residues. V gave up 5 bases and J gave up 3 bases; unmatched junction bases: 5.